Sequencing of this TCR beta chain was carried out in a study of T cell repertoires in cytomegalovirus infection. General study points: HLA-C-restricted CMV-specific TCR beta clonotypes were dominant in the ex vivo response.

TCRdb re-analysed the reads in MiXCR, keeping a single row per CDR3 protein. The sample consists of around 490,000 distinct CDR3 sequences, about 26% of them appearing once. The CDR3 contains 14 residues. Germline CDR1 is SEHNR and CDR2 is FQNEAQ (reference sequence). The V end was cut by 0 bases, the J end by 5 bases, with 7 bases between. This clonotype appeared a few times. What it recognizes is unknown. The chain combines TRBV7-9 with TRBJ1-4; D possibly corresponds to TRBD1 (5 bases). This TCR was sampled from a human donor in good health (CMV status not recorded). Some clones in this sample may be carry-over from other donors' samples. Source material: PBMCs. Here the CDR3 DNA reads TGTGCCAGCAGCTTAGCGGGGGGGAATGAAAAACTGTTTTTT. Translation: CASSLAGGNEKLFF.